Reported below is one T cell receptor beta chain. Its antigen is as yet unknown. The table came from immunoSEQ multiplex PCR; TCRdb's copy has only in-frame clones and leaves some out. Among almost 70,000 clones listed, 74% were seen once. The ViraFEST assay expanded antigen-specific CD4+ T cells with viral peptide pools before sequencing. The culture ran for roughly ten days before CD4+ T cells were isolated. Either the mRNA-1273 or the BNT162b2 vaccine was given to participants as two doses. These data originate in a study of vaccination effects on CD4 cells after COVID-19. Study results and limitations: Clones induced by infection and by vaccine showed marked clonal contraction late after vaccination.

Germline CDR1 is LNHNV and CDR2 is YYDKDF (reference sequence). The CDR3 covers 17 residues. The V end was cut by 3 bases, the J end by 3 bases, with 15 bases between. The sequence derives from a human donor who received a COVID-19 vaccine. The input for sequencing was CD4+ T cells from PBMCs cultured with HCoV-229E spike peptides, taken after COVID-19 vaccination. The V and J genes are TRBV15 and TRBJ2-6; D is perhaps TRBD1 (5 bases). The CDR3 nucleotides are TGTGCCACCAGCAGCCAGGTAGGGGTTTATGGGGCCAACGTCCTGACTTTC. The encoded protein is CATSSQVGVYGANVLTF.